This T cell receptor beta chain was recorded in a study of shared clonotypes between healthy human individuals. Profiling relied on immunoSEQ multiplex PCR, and the TCRdb table lists in-frame clones only, not all of them. The sample has approximately 1.1 million clones; around 78% are singletons. Germline assignment: CDR1 GTSNPN and CDR2 SVGIG (reference sequence). Trimming stripped 2 bases from V and 1 base from J, with 11 bases between. This CDR3 region has 14 residues. Source material: memory CD4+ T cells from PBMCs. Stated subset: CD45RA-negative fraction. The clonotype was recovered from a man between 18 and 35 years old in good health. Some clones in this sample may be carry-over from other donors' samples. The V gene is TRBV30, the J gene TRBJ1-1; D unresolved. CDR3: CAWSSPDRNTEAFF. In DNA, the CDR3 is TGTGCCTGGAGTTCCCCAGATAGGAACACTGAAGCTTTCTTT.